This T cell receptor beta chain was sequenced for a study of cytomegalovirus exposure and HLA in healthy donors. The PCR used 60 Vbeta and 13 Jbeta primers. TCRdb's copy holds only in-frame clones and misses some; the assay was immunoSEQ multiplex PCR. The repertoire consists of about 99,000 clones, with 10% occurring once and the leading ten covering around 5.9%. With respect to this clone: The antigen is unknown.

Looked up from germline, CDR1 is MNHNY and CDR2 is SVGAGI (reference sequence). With 7 bases removed from V and 1 base from J, the gap between germline ends came to 16 bases. This CDR3 spans 15 amino acids. Study-wide results and caveats: Later, an analysis found that common viral pathogens appeared to be linked with several of the most significant clusters.

This TCR was sampled from a man in his forties or fifties in good health and CMV-seropositive. The rearrangement joins TRBV6-6 to TRBJ1-2; D might be TRBD1 (6 bases). Sequencing was performed on PBMCs. The chain's CDR3 is CASKNPGQNNYGYTF. In DNA, the CDR3 is TGTGCCAGCAAGAATCCCGGACAGAATAACTATGGCTACACCTTC.